The 32 T cell receptor beta chains presented below share a single source sample, sequenced in a study of long-term antiretroviral therapy in people with HIV. Sequencing used immunoSEQ v3.0 at survey level. TCRdb's copy holds only in-frame clones and misses some; the assay was immunoSEQ multiplex PCR. Here the sample spans fewer than 30,000 clones, approximately 95% being singletons. The sample in question was unsorted PBMCs, obtained 5.3 years after starting antiretroviral therapy. The receptors originated from a man between 25 and 39 years old with HIV.

The V call is TRBV5-5, the J call TRBJ2-7, with D perhaps TRBD2 (5 bases). Trimming left V 4 bases short and J 2 bases short, with 13 bases between. Germline V gene sequence: CDR1 SGHKS, CDR2 YYEKEE (reference sequence). CDR3 length: 14 amino acids. The CDR3, as DNA: TGTGCCAGCAGCACGCATATCGGGACCTACGAGCAGTACTTC. Its protein is CASSTHIGTYEQYF.

The chain has TRBV28 and TRBJ1-4; D is undetermined. Trimming took 6 bases from V and 8 from J, leaving 13 bases between them. The germline gives CDR1 MDHEN, CDR2 SYDVKM. CDR3 size: 13 residues. Here the CDR3 reads CASSPGVSEKLFF. The CDR3 bases are TGTGCCAGCAGCCCCGGAGTATCGGAAAAACTGTTTTTT.

The chain couples TRBV10-1 to TRBJ2-3; D call uncertain. CDR1 and CDR2 (germline): WNHNN, SYGVQD (reference sequence). Trimming cost V 8 bases and J 4 bases, with 10 bases left between them. This CDR3 has 12 residues. As DNA, the CDR3 is TGCGCCAGCCGTAACACTGCAGATACGCAGTATTTT. It codes for CASRNTADTQYF.

V and J are TRBV4-2 and TRBJ2-7, with 9 bases lining up with TRBD2. The CDR3 consists of 16 residues. CDR1 and CDR2 (germline): LGHNA, YNFKEQ. V lost 4 bases to trimming and J lost 3 bases; unmatched junction nucleotides: 10. The CDR3 coding sequence is TGTGCCAGCAGCCCTAGCCTCGGTAGCGGGAGCTACGAGCAGTACTTC. This codes for CASSPSLGSGSYEQYF.

V gene TRBV5-1 combines with J gene TRBJ2-2; 8 bases agree with TRBD2. The ends lost 4 bases at V and 7 bases at J; junction bases unmatched: 12. Germline values: CDR1 SGHRS, CDR2 YFSETQ. The CDR3 has 16 amino acids. CDR3 sequence: CASSPRASGRGGELFF. The CDR3 nucleotides read TGCGCCAGCAGCCCCCGGGCTAGCGGGCGGGGCGGGGAGCTGTTTTTT.

A single count supports this clone. The V call is TRBV30, the J call TRBJ1-4, with 7 nucleotides matching TRBD1. The CDR3 totals 17 residues. V dropped 3 bases and J dropped 0; count of bases not matched to a gene: 10. From germline, CDR1 is GTSNPN and CDR2 SVGIG (reference sequence). The CDR3 DNA is TGTGCCTGGAGCAGGGGGACAGCCACTACAACTAATGAAAAACTGTTTTTT. As protein: CAWSRGTATTTNEKLFF.

The chain joins TRBV15 to TRBJ2-3, with D possibly matching TRBD2 (7 bases). This CDR3 comprises 15 residues. V shed 0 bases and J shed 4 bases, with 11 bases lying between them. Per germline, CDR1 LNHNV and CDR2 YYDKDF (reference sequence). The CDR3: CATSRDREGADTQYF. DNA of the CDR3: TGTGCCACCAGCAGAGACAGGGAGGGGGCAGATACGCAGTATTTT.

V usage is TRBV6-1 and J usage is TRBJ2-2, with D hard to call. V was cut by 2 bases and J by 3 bases, with 4 bases left in between. CDR1 is MNHNS, CDR2 SASEGT, per germline. The CDR3 length is 13 residues. The CDR3: CASSERYTGELFF. The CDR3 DNA reads TGTGCCAGCAGTGAAAGGTACACCGGGGAGCTGTTTTTT.

The V and J genes are TRBV30 and TRBJ2-3; 8 nucleotides match TRBD1. This CDR3 is 14 amino acids long. V shed 4 bases and J 1 base; nucleotides not matched to a gene: 4. Per germline, CDR1 GTSNPN and CDR2 SVGIG (reference sequence). CDR3 region: CAWMTGAGTDTQYF. CDR3 in DNA: TGTGCCTGGATGACAGGGGCCGGCACAGATACGCAGTATTTT. The variable domain in full, with the rest retrieved from reference TRBV30 and TRBJ2-3, is SQTIHQWPATLVQPVGSPLSLECTVEGTSNPNLYWYRQAAGRGLQLLFYSVGIGQISSEVPQNLSASRPQDRQFILSSKKLLLSDSGFYLCAWMTGAGTDTQYFGPGTRLTVL.

This clone was seen once. The same CDR3 can be traced to other DNA sequences in this sample. This sequence joins TRBV30 and TRBJ1-2; D not certain. The CDR3 runs 12 residues. CDR1 is GTSNPN, CDR2 SVGIG, per germline (reference sequence). V was clipped by 0 bases and J by 3 bases, with 5 bases between them. The CDR3 nucleotides read TGTGCCTGGAGTGTGGGTGACTATGGCTACACCTTC. Translating it yields CAWSVGDYGYTF.

This rearrangement joins TRBV21-1 to TRBJ1-2; the table's D call, TRBD1, has no DNA check behind it. TRBV21-1 is labeled a pseudogene. This CDR3 has 13 amino acids. In DNA form, the CDR3 reads TGTGCCAGCAGTACCGGGACACCTTATGGCTACACCTTC. Translated: CASSTGTPYGYTF.

This clone has only one observation. The gene calls are TRBV6-6 and TRBJ2-5; maybe TRBD1 (7 bases). This CDR3 contains 15 residues. Trimming pared 7 bases from V and 5 bases from J, leaving 20 bases between. The germline gives CDR1 MNHNY, CDR2 SVGAGI (reference sequence). CDR3 protein: CASTKSWAGQETQYF. As DNA, the CDR3 is TGTGCCAGCACAAAGAGCTGGGCGGGACAGGAGACCCAGTACTTC.

The V gene is TRBV5-8, the J gene TRBJ2-2, with 7 bases identical to TRBD1. CDR1 and CDR2 (germline): SGHTS, YDEGEE. V trimming: 5 bases; J trimming: 1 base; junction bases outside the gene matches: 5. This CDR3 is built from 15 residues. The CDR3: CASRGTAQNTGELFF. The CDR3 nucleotides read TGTGCCAGCAGGGGGACAGCCCAGAACACCGGGGAGCTGTTTTTT.

V is TRBV7-2 and J is TRBJ1-1; D not certain. The CDR3 extends over 14 amino acids. Deletions cut 1 base from V and 5 bases from J, with 11 bases between. Germline V gene lookup returns CDR1 SGHTA and CDR2 FQGNSA. In DNA, the CDR3 is TGTGCCAGCAGCTTAGTTGGCGGGAGGACTGAAGCTTTCTTT. It is translated as CASSLVGGRTEAFF.

CDR3: CASSTTRGGLNTGELFF. In DNA, the CDR3 is TGTGCCAGTAGTACTACCCGCGGGGGCCTCAACACCGGGGAGCTGTTTTTT. The chain joins TRBV19 to TRBJ2-2; D is perhaps TRBD2 (7 bases). Germline CDR1 LNHDA, CDR2 SQIVND (reference sequence). CDR3 length: 17 amino acids. Trimming removed 4 bases at V and 2 bases at J, with 17 bases between. Using reference TRBV19 and TRBJ2-2 for the parts outside the CDR3, the full variable domain is DGGITQSPKYLFRKEGQNVTLSCEQNLNHDAMYWYRQDPGQGLRLIYYSQIVNDFQKGDIAEGYSVSREKKESFPLTVTSAQKNPTAFYLCASSTTRGGLNTGELFFGEGSRLTVL.

V usage is TRBV7-9 and J usage is TRBJ2-1, with a tentative D call TRBD1 (5 bases). Trimming cost V 4 bases and J 8 bases, with 9 bases left between them. This CDR3 contains 12 residues. Germline CDR1 is SEHNR and CDR2 is FQNEAQ (reference sequence). The CDR3 sequence is CASSSGIHEQFF. CDR3 sequence (DNA): TGTGCCAGCAGCTCAGGGATTCATGAGCAGTTCTTC.

Comments on this clone: Other DNA sequences from this sample encode an identical CDR3 as well. The chain links TRBV25-1 to TRBJ2-7; perhaps TRBD2 as D (6 bases). V was shortened by 7 bases and J by 2 bases, with 12 bases between the two germline ends. The CDR3 totals 13 residues. CDR1 and CDR2 (germline): MGHDK, SYGVNS. The CDR3 loop reads CASIGGRTYEQYF. CDR3 DNA: TGTGCCAGCATCGGGGGAAGAACCTACGAGCAGTACTTC.

Points on this clone: The junction departs from the called germline gene at one end, perhaps through a read error. V is TRBV7-7 and J is TRBJ2-7, with 8 bases aligning to TRBD1. This CDR3 region has 15 residues. Per germline, CDR1 SSHAT and CDR2 FNYEAQ (reference sequence). CDR3: CASSLGGQGNYEQYF. CDR3 in DNA: TGTGCTAGCAGCTTAGGCGGACAGGGAAACTACGAGCAGTACTTC.

The J gene is TRBJ1-1, the V gene TRBV28, with no clear D. In germline, CDR1 is MDHEN, CDR2 SYDVKM. Trimming cost V 3 bases and J 3 bases, with 11 bases left between them. CDR3 length equals 14 residues. The CDR3 here is CASSFGQKHTEAFF. The CDR3, as DNA: TGTGCCAGCAGTTTTGGGCAGAAGCACACTGAAGCTTTCTTT.

This sequence joins TRBV9 and TRBJ2-7, with unresolved D. V was shortened by 3 bases and J by 0 bases, with 10 bases between the two germline ends. Germline loops: CDR1 SGDLS, CDR2 YYNGEE. The CDR3 has 14 amino acids. CDR3 residues: CASSAGWVSYEQYF. Here the CDR3 DNA reads TGTGCCAGCAGCGCCGGTTGGGTCTCCTACGAGCAGTACTTC. Full variable domain (outside the CDR3, taken from reference TRBV9 and TRBJ2-7): DSGVTQTPKHLITATGQRVTLRCSPRSGDLSVYWYQQSLDQGLQFLIQYYNGEERAKGNILERFSAQQFPDLHSELNLSSLELGDSALYFCASSAGWVSYEQYFGPGTRLTVT.

This sequence joins TRBV6-4 and TRBJ2-2; no clear D. With 0 bases removed from V and 6 bases from J, the gap between germline ends came to 5 bases. This CDR3 is 13 amino acids long. Germline values: CDR1 MRHNA, CDR2 SNTAGT. Written as DNA, the CDR3 is TGTGCCAGCAGTGACTCGGAATCCGGGGAGCTGTTTTTT. Amino acids: CASSDSESGELFF.

The genes are TRBV6-4 and TRBJ1-2; 12 bases line up with TRBD1. Unmatched junction bases numbered 10, after V lost 2 bases and J lost 6 bases. There are 17 residues in the CDR3. The germline CDR1 and CDR2 sequences are MRHNA and SNTAGT. DNA for the CDR3: TGTGCCAGCAGTGACGGCACCGGGACAGGGGGCGACGATGGCTACACCTTC. Its protein is CASSDGTGTGGDDGYTF.

The gene calls are TRBV5-5 and TRBJ2-1; D may be TRBD2 (6 bases). V was trimmed by 5 bases and J by 0 bases, leaving 12 bases between them. This CDR3 has 15 residues. In germline, CDR1 is SGHKS, CDR2 YYEKEE (reference sequence). As DNA, the CDR3 is TGTGCCAGCAGACCCGGGACTGGCTCCTACAATGAGCAGTTCTTC. It encodes CASRPGTGSYNEQFF. The full variable domain, rest sourced from reference TRBV5-5 and TRBJ2-1, is DAGVTQSPTHLIKTRGQQVTLRCSPISGHKSVSWYQQVLGQGPQFIFQYYEKEERGRGNFPDRFSARQFPNYSSELNVNALLLGDSALYLCASRPGTGSYNEQFFGPGTRLTVL.

This chain links TRBV6-5 with TRBJ1-2; 7 bases are shared with TRBD1. This CDR3 is 13 amino acids long. The germline CDR1 and CDR2 sequences are MNHEY and SVGAGI. The V segment lost 4 bases and the J segment 2 bases; nucleotides outside the gene matches: 1. The DNA for the CDR3 is TGTGCCAGCAGTTTACAGGGGAACTATGGCTACACCTTC. Amino acid sequence: CASSLQGNYGYTF.

This rearrangement joins TRBV7-9 to TRBJ2-3; 8 nucleotides match TRBD2. Trimming removed 5 bases from V and 6 bases from J; junction bases left unmatched: 10. The CDR3 spans 15 residues. In germline, CDR1 is SEHNR, CDR2 FQNEAQ (reference sequence). The CDR3 loop reads CASSPTSGGDDTQYF. CDR3 nucleotide sequence: TGTGCCAGCAGCCCAACTAGCGGTGGTGATGATACGCAGTATTTT. The full variable domain, rest sourced from reference TRBV7-9 and TRBJ2-3, is DTGVSQNPRHKITKRGQNVTFRCDPISEHNRLYWYRQTLGQGPEFLTYFQNEAQLEKSRLLSDRFSAERPKGSFSTLEIQRTEQGDSAMYLCASSPTSGGDDTQYFGPGTRLTVL.

This clone showed up just once. The CDR3 bases are TGCGCCAGCAGTGGTTACAGGGGGACCCGTCAGTACCAAGAGACCCAGTACTTC. Amino acid sequence: CASSGYRGTRQYQETQYF. V is TRBV10-2 and J is TRBJ2-5, with 8 positions matching TRBD1. There are 18 residues in the CDR3. The junction had 13 bases not matched to a gene; V was cut back by 4 bases and J by 0 bases. Germline-derived CDR1 and CDR2 are WSHSY and SAAADI.

The chain has TRBV5-1 and TRBJ1-3; perhaps TRBD1 as D (6 bases). Germline V CDR1 and CDR2: SGHRS, YFSETQ. With 3 bases removed from V and 2 bases from J, the gap between germline ends came to 12 bases. CDR3 length: 15 amino acids. The CDR3 region has the DNA TGCGCCAGCAGCTCACAGGGTCAAGCTGGAAACACCATATATTTT. Amino acid sequence: CASSSQGQAGNTIYF.

The V and J genes are TRBV9 and TRBJ2-7; D possibly corresponds to TRBD1 (5 bases). Germline loops: CDR1 SGDLS, CDR2 YYNGEE. CDR3 length equals 14 residues. V lost 0 bases and J lost 5, with 12 bases in between. In DNA, the CDR3 is TGTGCCAGCAGCGTAGCAGGGTCGGATGACGAGCAGTACTTC. Encoded protein: CASSVAGSDDEQYF.

With respect to this clone: Other nucleotide sequences from this sample produce the same CDR3. This chain uses TRBV27 with TRBJ1-5; D possibly corresponds to TRBD1 (5 bases). Trimming removed 2 bases from V and 2 bases from J, with 7 bases in between. The length of the CDR3 is 14 residues. Germline CDR1 is MNHEY and CDR2 is SMNVEV (reference sequence). The CDR3 nucleotides read TGTGCCAGCAGTTTAGCCAGGGGCAATCAGCCCCAGCATTTT. It specifies CASSLARGNQPQHF.

This chain uses TRBV6-4 with TRBJ2-3; 8 positions agree with TRBD1. Per germline, CDR1 MRHNA and CDR2 SNTAGT. The CDR3 is 16 residues long. Trimming cost V 4 bases and J 4 bases; bases outside gene matches: 10. This CDR3 reads CASSGGQGGEADTQYF. The CDR3 coding sequence is TGTGCCAGCAGTGGCGGACAGGGTGGCGAGGCAGATACGCAGTATTTT.

The CDR3 DNA follows: TGCGCCAGCAGCTGGGGGGCCGACGGTCTGAACACTGAAGCTTTCTTT. Protein sequence: CASSWGADGLNTEAFF. The chain links TRBV5-1 to TRBJ1-1, with D tentatively TRBD1 (6 bases). V lost 3 bases and J lost 0, with 15 bases in between. This CDR3 has 16 amino acids. CDR1 and CDR2 from the germline V gene are SGHRS and YFSETQ.

The chain carries TRBV2 and TRBJ2-3, with 10 bases lining up with TRBD2. Germline V gene data show CDR1 as SNHLY and CDR2 as FYNNEI. V lost 6 bases and J lost 4; bases outside the gene matches: 16. The CDR3 runs to 18 residues. In DNA form, the CDR3 reads TGTGCCAGCAGGAGGCGGGGCGTGGGACTAGCGCAGTCAGATACGCAGTATTTT. Protein: CASRRRGVGLAQSDTQYF.